The rows below give T cell receptor beta chains drawn from one sample of a study of cytomegalovirus exposure and HLA in healthy donors. Assay: immunoSEQ multiplex PCR; the TCRdb copy retains only in-frame clones and omits some. The sample lists 130,000 or so clones, about 8.5% seen once, with 5% to 6% in the top ten. Sequencing used PBMCs. The receptors originated from a man in his forties or fifties in good health and CMV-seronegative. The CDR3 runs from the conserved cysteine through the conserved F or W. Each record gives: CDR3 length, V gene, J gene, clone size, D gene, CDR3 DNA, CDR3 protein. A D gene is named only where the DNA matches it firmly. Only some rows state a clone size, as once, few, many or a class for expanded clones.

cdr3_length: 15; v_call: TRBV2; j_call: TRBJ1-5; clone_size: few; d_call: -; cdr3_nt: TGTGCCAGCACCCAAGGGGGATATAGCAATCAGCCCCAGCATTTT; cdr3_aa: CASTQGGYSNQPQHF
cdr3_length: 14; v_call: TRBV4-1; j_call: TRBJ2-7; clone_size: -; d_call: -; cdr3_nt: TGCGCCAGCAGCCTCCGACAGGAGTGGGGAGAGCAGTACTTC; cdr3_aa: CASSLRQEWGEQYF
cdr3_length: 19; v_call: TRBV6-1; j_call: TRBJ1-1; clone_size: few; d_call: TRBD1; cdr3_nt: TGTGCCAGCAGTGGGGCCCACGGGGGACAGGGGGCGAAGAACACTGAAGCTTTCTTT; cdr3_aa: CASSGAHGGQGAKNTEAFF
cdr3_length: 13; v_call: TRBV27; j_call: TRBJ1-2; clone_size: -; d_call: -; cdr3_nt: TGTGCCAGCAGTGTTGACAGTAACTATGGCTACACCTTC; cdr3_aa: CASSVDSNYGYTF
cdr3_length: 15; v_call: TRBV11-2; j_call: TRBJ2-1; clone_size: few; d_call: TRBD1; cdr3_nt: TGTGCCAGCTTTCCGGGACAGGGGAATTACAATGAGCAGTTCTTC; cdr3_aa: CASFPGQGNYNEQFF
cdr3_length: 15; v_call: TRBV2; j_call: TRBJ1-5; clone_size: -; d_call: -; cdr3_nt: TGTGCCAGCAGTGTCAATGGGGGGAGGGTTCAGCCCCAGCATTTT; cdr3_aa: CASSVNGGRVQPQHF
cdr3_length: 15; v_call: TRBV5-1; j_call: TRBJ1-1; clone_size: -; d_call: -; cdr3_nt: TGCGCCAGCAGCTTAAAGGGGGAGGGGAACACTGAAGCTTTCTTT; cdr3_aa: CASSLKGEGNTEAFF
cdr3_length: 16; v_call: TRBV19; j_call: TRBJ1-6; clone_size: -; d_call: -; cdr3_nt: TGTGCCAGTAGTACCCGACGGGGAAGCTATAATTCACCCCTCCACTTT; cdr3_aa: CASSTRRGSYNSPLHF
cdr3_length: 13; v_call: TRBV7-2; j_call: TRBJ2-7; clone_size: -; d_call: -; cdr3_nt: TGTGCCAGCAGCTTCGACAGCTCCTACGAGCAGTACTTC; cdr3_aa: CASSFDSSYEQYF
cdr3_length: 13; v_call: TRBV7-9; j_call: TRBJ1-6; clone_size: -; d_call: -; cdr3_nt: TGTGCCAGCAGCTCAGGGTATAATTCACCCCTCCACTTT; cdr3_aa: CASSSGYNSPLHF
cdr3_length: 12; v_call: TRBV28; j_call: TRBJ2-2; clone_size: few; d_call: -; cdr3_nt: TGTGCCACCTTCCCACTTTCCGGGGAGCTGTTTTTT; cdr3_aa: CATFPLSGELFF
cdr3_length: 13; v_call: TRBV4-1; j_call: TRBJ1-1; clone_size: -; d_call: TRBD1; cdr3_nt: TGCGCCAGCAGACCAGGGGGTTCCACTGAAGCTTTCTTT; cdr3_aa: CASRPGGSTEAFF
cdr3_length: 14; v_call: TRBV28; j_call: TRBJ1-1; clone_size: -; d_call: -; cdr3_nt: TGTGCCAGCAGTTTTTTACGGGGAAACACTGAAGCTTTCTTT; cdr3_aa: CASSFLRGNTEAFF
cdr3_length: 13; v_call: TRBV7-2; j_call: TRBJ2-1; clone_size: -; d_call: TRBD1; cdr3_nt: TGTGCCCTCAACAGGGGCCCCTACAATGAGCAGTTCTTC; cdr3_aa: CALNRGPYNEQFF
cdr3_length: 14; v_call: TRBV4-2; j_call: TRBJ2-1; clone_size: -; d_call: -; cdr3_nt: TGTGCCAGCAGCCCAGGGGCGGCCTACAATGAGCAGTTCTTC; cdr3_aa: CASSPGAAYNEQFF
cdr3_length: 15; v_call: TRBV6-5; j_call: TRBJ2-3; clone_size: -; d_call: -; cdr3_nt: TGTGCCAGCACCCCTCAGGGGCAGACCACAGATACGCAGTATTTT; cdr3_aa: CASTPQGQTTDTQYF
cdr3_length: 14; v_call: TRBV7-6; j_call: TRBJ2-2; clone_size: -; d_call: -; cdr3_nt: TGTGCCAGCAGCTTAGTCCAGGGAACCGGGGAGCTGTTTTTT; cdr3_aa: CASSLVQGTGELFF
cdr3_length: 15; v_call: TRBV19; j_call: TRBJ2-3; clone_size: few; d_call: -; cdr3_nt: TGTGCCAGTAGTTTGAGTGCCCCAGGTACAGATACGCAGTATTTT; cdr3_aa: CASSLSAPGTDTQYF
cdr3_length: 14; v_call: TRBV6-5; j_call: TRBJ2-1; clone_size: -; d_call: TRBD2; cdr3_nt: TGTGCCAGCAAAGGGACTACCCCCTACAATGAGCAGCTCTTC; cdr3_aa: CASKGTTPYNEQLF
cdr3_length: 16; v_call: TRBV28; j_call: TRBJ1-5; clone_size: -; d_call: TRBD1; cdr3_nt: TGTGCCAGCAGTTTATTGGTGGGGACAGCGAATCAGCCCCAGCATTTT; cdr3_aa: CASSLLVGTANQPQHF
cdr3_length: 15; v_call: TRBV15; j_call: TRBJ2-5; clone_size: -; d_call: -; cdr3_nt: TGTGCCACCAGCAGAGGGTCCAGCGGTCTTGAGACCCAGTACTTC; cdr3_aa: CATSRGSSGLETQYF
cdr3_length: 13; v_call: TRBV11-2; j_call: TRBJ1-2; clone_size: few; d_call: -; cdr3_nt: TGTGCCAGCAGCTTAGCCCCAGGGATTGGCTACACCTTC; cdr3_aa: CASSLAPGIGYTF
cdr3_length: 14; v_call: TRBV11-2; j_call: TRBJ2-3; clone_size: -; d_call: TRBD2; cdr3_nt: TGTGCCAGCAGCTTAATGACTAGCCCAGATACGCAGTATTTT; cdr3_aa: CASSLMTSPDTQYF
cdr3_length: 16; v_call: TRBV5-1; j_call: TRBJ2-5; clone_size: few; d_call: TRBD2; cdr3_nt: TGCGCCAGCAGCCTCCTCTCGGGGGGATACCAAGAGACCCAGTACTTC; cdr3_aa: CASSLLSGGYQETQYF
cdr3_length: 16; v_call: TRBV9; j_call: TRBJ2-4; clone_size: few; d_call: -; cdr3_nt: TGTGCCAGCAGCGAACAGGAGGGGCTAGCCAAAAACATTCAGTACTTC; cdr3_aa: CASSEQEGLAKNIQYF
cdr3_length: 13; v_call: TRBV6-5; j_call: TRBJ1-1; clone_size: few; d_call: -; cdr3_nt: TGTGCCAGCAGTTCAGGGGAGTTGACTGAAGCTTTCTTT; cdr3_aa: CASSSGELTEAFF
cdr3_length: 17; v_call: TRBV9; j_call: TRBJ2-3; clone_size: -; d_call: TRBD2; cdr3_nt: TGTGCCAGCAGCGCAGGGGGAGCGGGGGGGGGCACAGATACGCAGTATTTT; cdr3_aa: CASSAGGAGGGTDTQYF
cdr3_length: 13; v_call: TRBV27; j_call: TRBJ2-3; clone_size: few; d_call: -; cdr3_nt: TGTGCCAGCAGTTTCATTTCCACAGATACGCAGTATTTT; cdr3_aa: CASSFISTDTQYF
cdr3_length: 15; v_call: TRBV30; j_call: TRBJ1-1; clone_size: few; d_call: -; cdr3_nt: TGTGCCTGGAGGAGGGGGTTGGGCTTGAACACTGAAGCTTTCTTT; cdr3_aa: CAWRRGLGLNTEAFF
cdr3_length: 13; v_call: TRBV5-1; j_call: TRBJ2-7; clone_size: once; d_call: -; cdr3_nt: TGCGCCAGCAGCTTAGACAGGCGAGGCGAGCAGTACTTC; cdr3_aa: CASSLDRRGEQYF
cdr3_length: 14; v_call: TRBV10-2; j_call: TRBJ2-1; clone_size: few; d_call: TRBD2; cdr3_nt: TGCGCCAGCAGTGTTAGCGGGGCCTACAATGAGCAGTTCTTC; cdr3_aa: CASSVSGAYNEQFF
cdr3_length: 12; v_call: TRBV27; j_call: TRBJ2-7; clone_size: -; d_call: -; cdr3_nt: TGTGCCAGCAGTCCTAGGGGCGGCGAGCAGTACTTC; cdr3_aa: CASSPRGGEQYF
cdr3_length: 15; v_call: TRBV28; j_call: TRBJ2-6; clone_size: few; d_call: TRBD1; cdr3_nt: TGTGCCAGCAGTTCAGGGGGCGCTGGGGCCAACGTCCTGACTTTC; cdr3_aa: CASSSGGAGANVLTF
cdr3_length: 17; v_call: TRBV7-6; j_call: TRBJ1-2; clone_size: few; d_call: TRBD1; cdr3_nt: TGTGCCAGCAGCTCACTACCGGACAGGCCTACTAACTATGGCTACACCTTC; cdr3_aa: CASSSLPDRPTNYGYTF
cdr3_length: 14; v_call: TRBV19; j_call: TRBJ1-6; clone_size: few; d_call: -; cdr3_nt: TGTGCCAGTAGTTACGGACAGTATAATTCACCCCTCCACTTT; cdr3_aa: CASSYGQYNSPLHF
cdr3_length: 16; v_call: TRBV5-1; j_call: TRBJ2-3; clone_size: -; d_call: TRBD1; cdr3_nt: TGCGCCAGCAGCCCCGAATCACAGGGGTGGACAGATACGCAGTATTTT; cdr3_aa: CASSPESQGWTDTQYF
cdr3_length: 10; v_call: TRBV29-1; j_call: TRBJ1-1; clone_size: few; d_call: TRBD1; cdr3_nt: TGCAGCGTGCAGGGGGCTGAAGCTTTCTTT; cdr3_aa: CSVQGAEAFF
cdr3_length: 11; v_call: TRBV30; j_call: TRBJ1-2; clone_size: few; d_call: -; cdr3_nt: TGTGCCTGGAACAGGGACTATGGCTACACCTTC; cdr3_aa: CAWNRDYGYTF
cdr3_length: 14; v_call: TRBV5-5; j_call: TRBJ2-5; clone_size: few; d_call: TRBD1; cdr3_nt: TGTGCCAGCAGCACAAGACAGGGTCAAGAGACCCAGTACTTC; cdr3_aa: CASSTRQGQETQYF
cdr3_length: 13; v_call: TRBV29-1; j_call: TRBJ2-3; clone_size: few; d_call: -; cdr3_nt: TGCAGCGTTGAACAGGGGGGCGCAGATACGCAGTATTTT; cdr3_aa: CSVEQGGADTQYF
cdr3_length: 16; v_call: TRBV19; j_call: TRBJ1-5; clone_size: -; d_call: TRBD1; cdr3_nt: TGTGCCAGTAGTAGACAGGGAATTGGTAGCAATCAGCCCCAGCATTTT; cdr3_aa: CASSRQGIGSNQPQHF
cdr3_length: 18; v_call: TRBV18; j_call: TRBJ1-5; clone_size: few; d_call: -; cdr3_nt: TGTGCCAGCTCACCCTCCGGGGTCAGCTGGAATAGCAATCAGCCCCAGCATTTT; cdr3_aa: CASSPSGVSWNSNQPQHF
cdr3_length: 14; v_call: TRBV27; j_call: TRBJ1-1; clone_size: few; d_call: TRBD1; cdr3_nt: TGTGCCAGCAGTTTGGGACAGGGCAGCACTGAAGCTTTCTTT; cdr3_aa: CASSLGQGSTEAFF
cdr3_length: 17; v_call: TRBV29-1; j_call: TRBJ1-4; clone_size: -; d_call: TRBD1; cdr3_nt: TGCAGCGTGAGGGGTCTTGAAGGGACAGGGCAGAGTGAAAAACTGTTTTTT; cdr3_aa: CSVRGLEGTGQSEKLFF
cdr3_length: 15; v_call: TRBV30; j_call: TRBJ1-6; clone_size: -; d_call: TRBD1; cdr3_nt: TGTGCCTGGAGTCTGAAGGACAGGGGACCTTCACCCCTCCACTTT; cdr3_aa: CAWSLKDRGPSPLHF
cdr3_length: 15; v_call: TRBV15; j_call: TRBJ1-2; clone_size: -; d_call: TRBD1; cdr3_nt: TGTGCCACCAGCATCAGTGGACAGGGGGAGAGTGGCTACCCCTTC; cdr3_aa: CATSISGQGESGYPF
cdr3_length: 13; v_call: TRBV28; j_call: TRBJ2-7; clone_size: once; d_call: -; cdr3_nt: TGTGCCAGCAGCGACCAAACAGTTAACGAGCAGTACTTC; cdr3_aa: CASSDQTVNEQYF
cdr3_length: 14; v_call: TRBV28; j_call: TRBJ2-7; clone_size: few; d_call: TRBD1; cdr3_nt: TGTGCCAGCAGTATCGGGACAGACTTCTACGAGCAGTACTTC; cdr3_aa: CASSIGTDFYEQYF
cdr3_length: 19; v_call: TRBV7-2; j_call: TRBJ2-6; clone_size: once; d_call: -; cdr3_nt: TGTGCCAGCAGCCACCCCCGGGAGCGCCAAATATCTGGGGCCAACGTCCTGACTTTC; cdr3_aa: CASSHPRERQISGANVLTF
cdr3_length: 14; v_call: TRBV18; j_call: TRBJ1-5; clone_size: few; d_call: -; cdr3_nt: TGTGCCAGCTCACCAGGGCGGGAGAATCAGCCCCAGCATTTT; cdr3_aa: CASSPGRENQPQHF
cdr3_length: 15; v_call: TRBV13; j_call: TRBJ2-5; clone_size: -; d_call: TRBD1; cdr3_nt: TGTGCCAGCAGTTTATTCGGACAGGGTGGGGAGACCCAGTACTTC; cdr3_aa: CASSLFGQGGETQYF
cdr3_length: 16; v_call: TRBV19; j_call: TRBJ2-1; clone_size: few; d_call: TRBD2; cdr3_nt: TGTGCCAGTAGTAGTAGCGGGGGGTATTTTGTGAATGAGCAGTTCTTC; cdr3_aa: CASSSSGGYFVNEQFF
cdr3_length: 14; v_call: TRBV15; j_call: TRBJ2-5; clone_size: few; d_call: TRBD1; cdr3_nt: TGTGCCACCAGCAGGCAACAGGGGTACGAGACCCAGTACTTC; cdr3_aa: CATSRQQGYETQYF
cdr3_length: 14; v_call: TRBV4-1; j_call: TRBJ2-7; clone_size: -; d_call: -; cdr3_nt: TGCGCCAGCAGCCAAATGTCCAGGTCCTACGAGCAGTACTTC; cdr3_aa: CASSQMSRSYEQYF
cdr3_length: 14; v_call: TRBV28; j_call: TRBJ1-4; clone_size: -; d_call: TRBD1; cdr3_nt: TGTGCCAGCAGTGCTCGGACAGGGGGTGAAAAACTGTTTTTT; cdr3_aa: CASSARTGGEKLFF
cdr3_length: 14; v_call: TRBV2; j_call: TRBJ2-3; clone_size: -; d_call: -; cdr3_nt: TGTGCCAGCAGTGTCGAACTCGACACAGATACGCAGTATTTT; cdr3_aa: CASSVELDTDTQYF